The clone carrying this T cell receptor (beta chain) qualifies as medium-sized. Its antigen remains unidentified. What the library attached to individual cDNA molecules were unique molecular identifiers. In the original workflow: Per-sample TCR counts ranged from roughly 20,000 to 700,000, median around 96,000. TCRdb re-called the RACE reads with MiXCR, one entry per CDR3 protein. TCRdb, not the authors, supplied the V and J calls. The repertoire consists of over 65,000 distinct CDR3 sequences, with 9.5% to 12% occurring once and the leading ten covering 4% to 5%. The CDR3 totals 15 residues. Trimming took off 2 bases at V and 5 bases at J, with 14 bases between the two ends. Time point here: patch test 1, 2 weeks after DPC sensitization. Treatment reported: therapeutic diphenylcyclopropenone sensitization with weekly scalp DPC. Alopecia patients deemed DPC-suitable, aged 18 to 70, excluding pregnancy.

The sample comes from a study of human T cells and chemical hapten exposure. Regarding the study as a whole: Versus controls, significantly more large CDR3 similarity clusters arose from expanded TCRs.

The rearrangement uses TRBV12-3 or TRBV12-4 and TRBJ2-3; TRBD1 is a possible D gene (5 bases). The sequence derives from a woman between 45 and 60 years old with alopecia areata. Some clones in this sample may be carry-over from other donors' samples. The material was whole blood, obtained in connection with sensitization to the hapten diphenylcyclopropenone (DPC). CDR3 bases: TGTGCCAGCAGTTTATACGCAGGGTATGGAGATACGCAGTATTTT. Translated, it gives CASSLYAGYGDTQYF.